The 2 T cell receptor beta chains below all came from one sample that was sequenced in a study of identical twins. Via MiXCR, TCRdb re-called the 5' RACE reads, giving one row per CDR3 protein. This table holds 600,000 to 800,000 distinct CDR3 sequences, less than 25% found once. This sample also appeared in a second study, on T cells expressing NK-cell markers.

Sequenced material: PBMCs. The receptors were gathered from a young woman in good health.

This clonotype was recorded a few times. In DNA form, the CDR3 reads TGTGCCAGCAGCTCACAGGGGAGGGGGGAGACCCAGTACTTC. This encodes CASSSQGRGETQYF. V and J are TRBV7-2 and TRBJ2-5; D may match TRBD1 or TRBD2 (7 bases each). Germline V gene lookup returns CDR1 SGHTA and CDR2 FQGNSA. The ends were cut back, 4 bases at V and 5 bases at J, with 14 bases in the middle. This CDR3 is built from 14 residues. Full variable domain (missing parts from reference TRBV7-2 and TRBJ2-5): GAGVSQSPSNKVTEKGKDVELRCDPISGHTALYWYRQSLGQGLEFLIYFQGNSAPDKSGLPSDRFSAERTGGSVSTLTIQRTQQEDSAVYLCASSSQGRGETQYFGPGTRLLVL.

The table lists this clonotype with many counts. The chain links TRBV29-1 to TRBJ2-7; 7 nucleotides match TRBD1. CDR1 is SQVTM, CDR2 ANQGSEA, per germline. Germline trimming cut 3 bases from V and 2 bases from J; bases unmatched to any gene: 7. The CDR3 is made up of 14 amino acids. The CDR3 region is CSVESGQGAYEQYF. The CDR3 nucleotides read TGCAGCGTTGAGTCGGGGCAGGGGGCCTACGAGCAGTACTTC.